The 14 T cell receptor beta chains given below trace back to one sample, sequenced in a study of blood T cells in healthy people across ages. A second PCR of about 7 to 12 cycles used a sample-barcoded 5' primer and a J-beta primer mix. TCRdb processed the 5' RACE reads anew with MiXCR; each CDR3 protein has one entry. This sample carries 920,000 or so distinct CDR3 sequences, 35% to 55% of them seen once, and the ten largest clones take approximately 17%. Sequences were obtained from blood. Source of these receptors: a woman aged 60-70 years in good health.

The chain couples TRBV6-2 or TRBV6-3 to TRBJ2-1; weak D call: TRBD2 (5 bases). V was shortened by 6 bases and J by 4 bases, with 13 bases between the two germline ends. Germline V lookup: CDR1 MNHEY, CDR2 SVGEGT. CDR3 size: 14 residues. DNA for the CDR3: TGTGCCAGCAGCGGGGAGCCCAAATACAATGAGCAGTTCTTC. This sequence encodes CASSGEPKYNEQFF.

The chain links TRBV20-1 to TRBJ2-1, with D perhaps TRBD2 (5 bases). Germline V lookup: CDR1 DFQATT, CDR2 SNEGSKA (reference sequence). The V gene lost 5 bases and the J gene lost 8 bases, with 16 bases spanning the gap. The CDR3 totals 13 residues. The CDR3 DNA reads TGCAGTGCTTTGTTAGCGAGGACGGATGAGCAGTTCTTC. This sequence encodes CSALLARTDEQFF.

The chain uses TRBV3-1 and TRBJ1-1; a possible D gene is TRBD1 (6 bases). The CDR3 contains 13 residues. In germline, CDR1 is LGHDT, CDR2 YNNKEL (reference sequence). V was clipped by 2 bases and J by 8 bases, with 12 bases between them. DNA of the CDR3: TGTGCCAGCAGCCAACTTACAGGGATAGAAGCTTTCTTT. Translation: CASSQLTGIEAFF.

This clonotype has more than one count but fewer than ten. The CDR3 coding sequence is TGTGCCAGCAGCTTAGGTCCAGGGCGGTTCGGTACGCAGTATTTT. This gives the protein CASSLGPGRFGTQYF. The rearrangement links TRBV11-2 to TRBJ2-3, with a weak D call TRBD1 (5 bases). Trimming shortened V by 1 base and J by 8 bases, and 16 bases separated the two germline ends. Germline V gene data show CDR1 as SGHAT and CDR2 as FQNNGV. The length of the CDR3 is 15 residues.

The chain couples TRBV7-9 to TRBJ2-3; D uncertain. The CDR3 runs to 16 residues. The germline gives CDR1 SEHNR, CDR2 FQNEAQ (reference sequence). V gave up 4 bases and J gave up 2 bases, with 16 bases separating them. This chain's CDR3 is CASSSPVAVNTDTQYF. The CDR3, as DNA: TGTGCCAGCAGCTCACCGGTAGCAGTAAACACAGATACGCAGTATTTT.

The chain links TRBV12-3 or TRBV12-4 to TRBJ1-5; 8 positions agree with TRBD1. J gave up 7 bases and V 6 bases, and 11 bases lay outside the gene matches. CDR3 length: 15 residues. For the CDR3, the DNA is TGTGCCAGCAGCTGGACAGGGCCCTCGAACCAGCCCCAGCATTTT. Translating gives CASSWTGPSNQPQHF.

This rearrangement joins TRBV28 to TRBJ2-1; no firm D call. The V end lost 3 bases, the J end lost 6 bases, and 12 bases lay between the germline ends. The CDR3 runs 14 residues. Germline-derived CDR1 and CDR2 are MDHEN and SYDVKM. As DNA, the CDR3 is TGTGCCAGCAGTTTCCACTCATGGCGCAATGAGCAGTTCTTC. This codes for CASSFHSWRNEQFF.

The genes are TRBV7-6 and TRBJ2-4, with TRBD2 identical over 9 bases. The end of the DNA is better explained by TRBJ2-7, so the J call may be wrong. Germline V gene lookup returns CDR1 SGHVS and CDR2 FNYEAQ. The CDR3 is 16 amino acids. The CDR3 DNA follows: TGTGCCAGCAGCTTAGTAGGTAGCGGGAGTCGTAACGAGCAGTACTTC. Protein: CASSLVGSGSRNEQYF.

This clonotype was recorded once. The CDR3 DNA sequence: TGCAGCGTTGCCTGGGAGGGGGCCCGGAATGAAAAACTGTTTTTT. Protein: CSVAWEGARNEKLFF. V gene TRBV29-1 combines with J gene TRBJ1-4; 7 bases match TRBD1. Trimming removed 4 bases from V and 5 bases from J; junction bases left unmatched: 10. The CDR3 has 15 residues. Germline CDR1 and CDR2: SQVTM and ANQGSEA. Drawing the rest from reference TRBV29-1 and TRBJ1-4, the complete variable domain is SAVISQKPSRDICQRGTSLTIQCQVDSQVTMMFWYRQQPGQSLTLIATANQGSEATYESGFVIDKFPISRPNLTFSTLTVSNMSPEDSSIYLCSVAWEGARNEKLFFGSGTQLSVL.

V is TRBV7-3 and J is TRBJ2-5; D assignment may be TRBD1 or TRBD2 (6 bases each). Trimming removed 5 bases at V and 5 bases at J, with 18 bases between. Germline V gene sequence: CDR1 SGHTA, CDR2 FQGTGA. The CDR3 has 15 residues. For the CDR3, the DNA is TGTGCCAGCAGCAGCGCGGGACACGGAGCGGAGACCCAGTACTTC. This gives the protein CASSSAGHGAETQYF.

The CDR3 DNA follows: TGTGCCAGCAGCTTAGATCGGGCGGGACGGACCTACGAGCAGTACTTC. It translates to CASSLDRAGRTYEQYF. This chain joins TRBV11-2 and TRBJ2-4, with D tentatively TRBD2 (6 bases). Judging by the DNA end, TRBJ2-7 fits better; the J call may be wrong. Germline assignment: CDR1 SGHAT and CDR2 FQNNGV. The CDR3 runs to 16 residues.

The V gene is TRBV20-1, the J gene TRBJ1-5; 8 bases map to TRBD1. J lost 0 bases, V lost 2 bases, and 3 bases had no gene match. The CDR3 length is 15 residues. Per germline, CDR1 DFQATT and CDR2 SNEGSKA (reference sequence). DNA of the CDR3: TGCAGTGCTAGAACAGGGGGAAATAGCAATCAGCCCCAGCATTTT. This codes for CSARTGGNSNQPQHF.

A few counts support this clonotype. V gene TRBV27 combines with J gene TRBJ2-7, with TRBD2 identical over 8 bases. Trimming removed 6 bases from V and 6 bases from J; junction bases left unmatched: 7. Looked up from germline, CDR1 is MNHEY and CDR2 is SMNVEV (reference sequence). CDR3 length equals 13 residues. The CDR3 is CASSWGSGTEQYF. The CDR3 nucleotides are TGTGCCAGCAGCTGGGGTAGCGGGACCGAGCAGTACTTC.

CDR3 coding DNA: TGTGCCTGGAGCGGACTGTTGGGGGGCTACACCTTC. Translation gives CAWSGLLGGYTF. J is TRBJ1-2 and V is TRBV30, with D unresolved. The germline gives CDR1 GTSNPN, CDR2 SVGIG (reference sequence). Trimming removed 3 bases at V and 8 bases at J, with 13 bases between. The CDR3 covers 12 residues.